The rows below give T cell receptor beta chains drawn from one sample of a study of T cells after yellow fever vaccination. TCRdb passed the 5' RACE reads through MiXCR, listing each CDR3 protein once. The sample lists about 22,000 distinct CDR3 sequences; 5.2% were seen once. This material consisted of PBMCs, either bulk or a sorted T-cell subset (CD4+, CD8+, memory, or dextramer-sorted; not recorded which), taken about 49 days after the first yellow fever vaccination. The receptors were sampled from a man aged 18-30 years who received the YFV17D yellow fever vaccine. Each CDR3 is given with its conserved first and last residue. Each record gives: V gene, J gene, D gene, clone size, CDR3 DNA, CDR3 protein. A D gene is named only where the DNA matches it firmly. Clone size, where shown, is once, few, many, or a class for clones that have expanded.

v_gene: TRBV18; j_gene: TRBJ2-5; d_gene: NA; abundance: many; CDR3nt: TGTGCCAGCTCACCGTCGCGGGGGACCCAGTACTTC; CDR3aa: CASSPSRGTQYF
v_gene: TRBV20-1; j_gene: TRBJ2-1; d_gene: NA; abundance: many; CDR3nt: TGCAGTGCTCCGGACTCAAGAGAGGATGAGCAGTTCTTC; CDR3aa: CSAPDSREDEQFF
v_gene: TRBV11-1; j_gene: TRBJ1-3; d_gene: NA; abundance: NA; CDR3nt: TGTGCCAGCAGCTCCAAAGATTTGAGTGGGAGCTCTGGAAACACCATATATTTT; CDR3aa: CASSSKDLSGSSGNTIYF
v_gene: TRBV7-2; j_gene: TRBJ1-2; d_gene: NA; abundance: many; CDR3nt: TGTGCCAGCAGCCCTACCCCCCAGGATGGCTACACCTTC; CDR3aa: CASSPTPQDGYTF
v_gene: TRBV5-1; j_gene: TRBJ1-2; d_gene: NA; abundance: many; CDR3nt: TGCGCCAGCAGCCCCCCAGGCAACTATGGCTACACCTTC; CDR3aa: CASSPPGNYGYTF
v_gene: TRBV6-1; j_gene: TRBJ2-4; d_gene: TRBD1; abundance: many; CDR3nt: TGTGCCAGCAGTGAAGCGCAGGGGACAGGGGGCGACATTCAGTACTTC; CDR3aa: CASSEAQGTGGDIQYF
v_gene: TRBV20-1; j_gene: TRBJ2-6; d_gene: TRBD1; abundance: many; CDR3nt: TGCAGTGCTACCCAGGGGGCTGGGGCCAACGTCCTGACTTTC; CDR3aa: CSATQGAGANVLTF
v_gene: TRBV9; j_gene: TRBJ2-2; d_gene: NA; abundance: many; CDR3nt: TGTGCCAGCAGCGTCCGGGTTACCGGGGAGCTGTTTTTT; CDR3aa: CASSVRVTGELFF
v_gene: TRBV6-1; j_gene: TRBJ1-2; d_gene: TRBD1; abundance: many; CDR3nt: TGTGCCAGCAGATCTAACAGGGGGCAAGGCTACACCTTC; CDR3aa: CASRSNRGQGYTF
v_gene: TRBV19; j_gene: TRBJ1-4; d_gene: TRBD1; abundance: many; CDR3nt: TGTGCCAGTGGCGATCCGGGACAGGGCTCAAGGAGGTCCCTGTTTTTT; CDR3aa: CASGDPGQGSRRSLFF
v_gene: TRBV5-3; j_gene: TRBJ1-2; d_gene: NA; abundance: many; CDR3nt: TGTGCCAGAAGCCCCCGAGGCTACACCTTC; CDR3aa: CARSPRGYTF
v_gene: TRBV4-1; j_gene: TRBJ2-2; d_gene: NA; abundance: many; CDR3nt: TGCGCCAGCAGCCAAGAGGTACGGGCCTCCGGGGAGCTGTTTTTT; CDR3aa: CASSQEVRASGELFF
v_gene: TRBV4-2; j_gene: TRBJ2-2; d_gene: NA; abundance: many; CDR3nt: TGTGCCAGCAGCCAGGAAGGACTCGCCACCGGGGAGCTGTTTTTT; CDR3aa: CASSQEGLATGELFF
v_gene: TRBV6-2/TRBV6-3; j_gene: TRBJ2-3; d_gene: NA; abundance: many; CDR3nt: TGTGCCAGCAGTTACCGGCGACCCGGGGGCACAGATACGCAGTATTTT; CDR3aa: CASSYRRPGGTDTQYF
v_gene: TRBV20-1; j_gene: TRBJ2-1; d_gene: NA; abundance: many; CDR3nt: TGCAGTGCTATGGGGGGGGCTGTCTACAATGAGCAGTTCTTC; CDR3aa: CSAMGGAVYNEQFF
v_gene: TRBV7-3; j_gene: TRBJ2-1; d_gene: NA; abundance: many; CDR3nt: TGTGCCAGCAGCTTAGACGTGTCCGGGACATTCAATGAGCAGTTCTTC; CDR3aa: CASSLDVSGTFNEQFF
v_gene: TRBV20-1; j_gene: TRBJ2-3; d_gene: NA; abundance: many; CDR3nt: TGCAGTGCTAGAGATACAGTGGGGAGAGGGGCCACAGATACGCAGTATTTT; CDR3aa: CSARDTVGRGATDTQYF
v_gene: TRBV6-5; j_gene: TRBJ2-3; d_gene: NA; abundance: many; CDR3nt: TGTGCCAGCGGGGGGCTAGGCGCAGATACGCAGTATTTT; CDR3aa: CASGGLGADTQYF
v_gene: TRBV5-4; j_gene: TRBJ2-3; d_gene: TRBD2; abundance: few; CDR3nt: TGTGCCAGCAGCCTTGTTGGGGGGGGACTCACAGATACGCAGTATTTT; CDR3aa: CASSLVGGGLTDTQYF
v_gene: TRBV20-1; j_gene: TRBJ1-6; d_gene: TRBD1; abundance: many; CDR3nt: TGCAGTGCTAGGACAGGGGGCAGCGGGAATTCACCCCTCCACTTT; CDR3aa: CSARTGGSGNSPLHF
v_gene: TRBV20-1; j_gene: TRBJ2-3; d_gene: TRBD2; abundance: many; CDR3nt: TGCAGTGCTTACGAACTAGCGGGGGGTTTGGGGGTCACAGATACGCAGTATTTT; CDR3aa: CSAYELAGGLGVTDTQYF
v_gene: TRBV4-3; j_gene: TRBJ2-6; d_gene: NA; abundance: many; CDR3nt: TGCGCCAGCAGCCAATCGGATAGAGGGACATCTGGGGCCAACGTCCTGACTTTC; CDR3aa: CASSQSDRGTSGANVLTF
v_gene: TRBV7-2; j_gene: TRBJ2-1; d_gene: NA; abundance: many; CDR3nt: TGTGCCAGCAGCATGTGGGGGGGGGCCGTCAATGAGCAGTTCTTC; CDR3aa: CASSMWGGAVNEQFF
v_gene: TRBV25-1; j_gene: TRBJ1-4; d_gene: TRBD1; abundance: many; CDR3nt: TGTGCCAGCAGTGGGGACAGGGAGGTTGAAAAACTGTTTTTT; CDR3aa: CASSGDREVEKLFF
v_gene: TRBV6-4; j_gene: TRBJ2-2; d_gene: TRBD1; abundance: many; CDR3nt: TGTGCCAGCAGTGACTCGACCGAACAGGGGGCGGCCGGGGAGCTGTTTTTT; CDR3aa: CASSDSTEQGAAGELFF
v_gene: TRBV5-1; j_gene: TRBJ2-2; d_gene: NA; abundance: many; CDR3nt: TGCGCCAGCAGCTTGGTCCCAGACACCGGGGAGCTGTTTTTT; CDR3aa: CASSLVPDTGELFF
v_gene: TRBV3-1; j_gene: TRBJ2-5; d_gene: TRBD2; abundance: many; CDR3nt: TGTGCCAGCAGCCAAGATATGGGACTAGCGGGCAAGACCCAGTACTTC; CDR3aa: CASSQDMGLAGKTQYF
v_gene: TRBV10-3; j_gene: TRBJ2-1; d_gene: TRBD2; abundance: many; CDR3nt: TGTGCCATCAGTGAGTCGCTAGCGGGTGTGAATGAGCAGTTCTTC; CDR3aa: CAISESLAGVNEQFF
v_gene: TRBV4-2; j_gene: TRBJ1-2; d_gene: NA; abundance: many; CDR3nt: TGTGCCAGCAGCCCAAAGCACCAGTTGTTGGTAGGTGGCTACACCTTC; CDR3aa: CASSPKHQLLVGGYTF
v_gene: TRBV5-1; j_gene: TRBJ1-1; d_gene: NA; abundance: many; CDR3nt: TGCGCCAGCAGCTTGGACGGGGGGCGGAACACTGAAGCTTTCTTT; CDR3aa: CASSLDGGRNTEAFF
v_gene: TRBV4-2; j_gene: TRBJ1-1; d_gene: TRBD1; abundance: many; CDR3nt: TGTGCCAGCAGCCAAAATGTAGGACAGGGGACTGAAGCTTTCTTT; CDR3aa: CASSQNVGQGTEAFF
v_gene: TRBV7-6; j_gene: TRBJ1-6; d_gene: NA; abundance: few; CDR3nt: TGTGCCAGCAGCTTAAGATCGGTAGATTCACCCCTCCACTTT; CDR3aa: CASSLRSVDSPLHF
v_gene: TRBV7-2; j_gene: TRBJ1-4; d_gene: TRBD1; abundance: many; CDR3nt: TGTGCCAGCAGCCGGACAGGGATTTCCCCAAAACTGTTTTTT; CDR3aa: CASSRTGISPKLFF
v_gene: TRBV4-3; j_gene: TRBJ1-4; d_gene: NA; abundance: many; CDR3nt: TGCGCCAGCAGCCAACAGGGCCTCAATGAAAAACTGTTTTTT; CDR3aa: CASSQQGLNEKLFF
v_gene: TRBV27; j_gene: TRBJ2-7; d_gene: NA; abundance: many; CDR3nt: TGTGCCAGCAGTTTAGGACAGCTCTCCTACGAGCAGTACTTC; CDR3aa: CASSLGQLSYEQYF
v_gene: TRBV14; j_gene: TRBJ1-4; d_gene: NA; abundance: many; CDR3nt: TGTGCCAGCAGCCAGGGATCTGGTGGAAAACTGTTTTTT; CDR3aa: CASSQGSGGKLFF
v_gene: TRBV3-1; j_gene: TRBJ2-3; d_gene: NA; abundance: many; CDR3nt: TGTGCCAGCAGCCAATCGTTACTGGACAGACCCACAGATACGCAGTATTTT; CDR3aa: CASSQSLLDRPTDTQYF
v_gene: TRBV13; j_gene: TRBJ2-5; d_gene: NA; abundance: many; CDR3nt: TGTGCCAGCAGCTTATACCAGGGCCAAGAGACCCAGTACTTC; CDR3aa: CASSLYQGQETQYF
v_gene: TRBV25-1; j_gene: TRBJ1-1; d_gene: NA; abundance: many; CDR3nt: TGTGCCAGCACCCCTTTCGAAGGCTCATCGAACACTGAAGCTTTCTTT; CDR3aa: CASTPFEGSSNTEAFF